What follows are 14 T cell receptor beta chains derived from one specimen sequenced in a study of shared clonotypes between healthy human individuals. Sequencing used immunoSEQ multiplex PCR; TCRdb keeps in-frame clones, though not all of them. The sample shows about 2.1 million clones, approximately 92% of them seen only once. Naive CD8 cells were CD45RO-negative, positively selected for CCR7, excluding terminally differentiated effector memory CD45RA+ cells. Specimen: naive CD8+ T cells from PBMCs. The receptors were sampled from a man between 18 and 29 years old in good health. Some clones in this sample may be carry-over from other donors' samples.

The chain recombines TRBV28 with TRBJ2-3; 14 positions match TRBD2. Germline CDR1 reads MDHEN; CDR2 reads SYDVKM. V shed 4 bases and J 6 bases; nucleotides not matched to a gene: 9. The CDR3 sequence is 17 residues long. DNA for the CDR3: TGTGCCAGCAGTTCTCGACTAGCGGGAGGGGTTTGGGATACGCAGTATTTT. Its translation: CASSSRLAGGVWDTQYF.

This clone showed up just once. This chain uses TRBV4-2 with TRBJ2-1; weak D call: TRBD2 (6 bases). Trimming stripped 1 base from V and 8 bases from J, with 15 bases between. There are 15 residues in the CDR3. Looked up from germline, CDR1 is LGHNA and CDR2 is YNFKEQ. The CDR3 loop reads CASSQAYISGDEQFF. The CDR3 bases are TGTGCCAGCAGCCAAGCCTACATCTCGGGGGATGAGCAGTTCTTC.

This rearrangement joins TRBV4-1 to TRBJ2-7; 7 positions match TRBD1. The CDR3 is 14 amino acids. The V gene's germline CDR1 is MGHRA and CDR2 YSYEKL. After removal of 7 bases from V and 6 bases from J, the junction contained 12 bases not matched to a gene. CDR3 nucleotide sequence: TGCGCCAGCAAACTAGAGGGGGCGTCGAGCGAGCAGTACTTC. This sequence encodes CASKLEGASSEQYF.

The CDR3 region is CASSPTLGRADTQYF. The CDR3 bases are TGTGCCAGCAGCCCCACCTTGGGGCGTGCAGATACGCAGTATTTT. V gene TRBV27 combines with J gene TRBJ2-3, with a tentative D call TRBD1 (5 bases). The CDR3 is 15 residues long. V lost 6 bases to trimming and J lost 4 bases, with 17 bases between them. Germline assignment: CDR1 MNHEY and CDR2 SMNVEV (reference sequence).

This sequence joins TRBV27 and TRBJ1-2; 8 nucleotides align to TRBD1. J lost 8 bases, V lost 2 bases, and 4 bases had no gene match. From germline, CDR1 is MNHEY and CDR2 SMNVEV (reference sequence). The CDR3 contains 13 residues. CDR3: CASSLATGVGYTF. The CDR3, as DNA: TGTGCCAGCAGTTTAGCGACAGGGGTGGGCTACACCTTC.

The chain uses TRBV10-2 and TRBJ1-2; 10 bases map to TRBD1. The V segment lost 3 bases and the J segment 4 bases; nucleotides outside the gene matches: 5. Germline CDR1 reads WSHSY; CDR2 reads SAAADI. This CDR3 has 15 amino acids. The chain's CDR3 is CASSEPGQGLYGYTF. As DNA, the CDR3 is TGCGCCAGCAGTGAACCGGGACAGGGGCTCTATGGCTACACCTTC.

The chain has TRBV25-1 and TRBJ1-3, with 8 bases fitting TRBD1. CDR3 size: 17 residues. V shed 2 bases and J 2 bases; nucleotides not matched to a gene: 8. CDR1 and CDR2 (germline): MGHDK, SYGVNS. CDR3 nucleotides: TGTGCCAGCAGTGAAAGGGGCAGGGGGCTCACTGGAAACACCATATATTTT. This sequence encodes CASSERGRGLTGNTIYF.

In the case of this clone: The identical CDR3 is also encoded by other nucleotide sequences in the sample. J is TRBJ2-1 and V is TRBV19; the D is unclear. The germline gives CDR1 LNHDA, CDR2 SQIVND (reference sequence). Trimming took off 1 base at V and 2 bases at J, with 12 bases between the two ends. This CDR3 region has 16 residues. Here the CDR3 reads CASSIGGGGPYNEQFF. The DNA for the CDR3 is TGTGCCAGTAGTATAGGCGGCGGCGGCCCCTACAATGAGCAGTTCTTC.

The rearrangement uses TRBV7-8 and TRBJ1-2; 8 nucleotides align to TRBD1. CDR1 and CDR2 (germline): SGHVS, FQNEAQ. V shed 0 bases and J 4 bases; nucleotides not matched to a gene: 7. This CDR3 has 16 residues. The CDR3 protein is CASSLAQGQGIYGYTF. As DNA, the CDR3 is TGTGCCAGCAGCTTAGCGCAAGGACAGGGAATCTATGGCTACACCTTC.

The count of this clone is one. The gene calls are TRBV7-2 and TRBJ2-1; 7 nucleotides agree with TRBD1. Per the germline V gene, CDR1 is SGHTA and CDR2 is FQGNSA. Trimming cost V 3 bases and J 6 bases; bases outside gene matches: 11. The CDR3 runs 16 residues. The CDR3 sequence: CASSFPGQFIVNEQFF. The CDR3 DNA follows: TGTGCCAGCAGCTTTCCGGGACAGTTTATAGTCAATGAGCAGTTCTTC.

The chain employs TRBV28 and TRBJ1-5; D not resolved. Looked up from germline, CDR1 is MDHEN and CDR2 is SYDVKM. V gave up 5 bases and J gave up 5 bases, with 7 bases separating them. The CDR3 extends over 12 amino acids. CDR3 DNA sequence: TGTGCCAGCAGTAAGGTCGATCAGCCCCAGCATTTT. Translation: CASSKVDQPQHF.

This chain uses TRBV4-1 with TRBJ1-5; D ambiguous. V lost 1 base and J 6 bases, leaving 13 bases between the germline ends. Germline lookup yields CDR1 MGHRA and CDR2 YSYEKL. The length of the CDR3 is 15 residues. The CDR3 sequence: CASSQAPRVSQPQHF. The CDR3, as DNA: TGCGCCAGCAGCCAAGCCCCCCGAGTGAGTCAGCCCCAGCATTTT.

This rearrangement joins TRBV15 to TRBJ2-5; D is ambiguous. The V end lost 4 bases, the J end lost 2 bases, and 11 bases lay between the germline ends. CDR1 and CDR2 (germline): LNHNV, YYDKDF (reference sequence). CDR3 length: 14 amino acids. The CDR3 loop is CATSKFSRQETQYF. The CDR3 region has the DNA TGTGCCACCAGCAAATTTAGTAGACAAGAGACCCAGTACTTC.

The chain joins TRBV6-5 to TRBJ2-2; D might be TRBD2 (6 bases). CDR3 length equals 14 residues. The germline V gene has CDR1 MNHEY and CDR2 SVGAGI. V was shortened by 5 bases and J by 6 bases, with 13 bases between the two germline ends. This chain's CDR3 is CASSLLSGAGELFF. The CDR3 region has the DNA TGTGCCAGCAGTCTATTGTCGGGGGCCGGGGAGCTGTTTTTT.